These T cell receptor beta chains were read from a single sample in a study of glioma-infiltrating T cells. MiXCR was run by TCRdb on the multiplex PCR reads, yielding one entry per CDR3 protein. The sample yields fewer than 11,000 distinct CDR3 sequences, 45% to 65% seen once. Sequencing used glioma tissue, nonneoplastic brain tissue, or PBMCs (not recorded which). Receptors originate from a human donor with low-grade glioma or glioblastoma, undergoing nonglioma brain surgery, or in good health (not recorded which). Each CDR3 is given with its conserved first and last residue. A D gene is named only where the DNA matches it firmly. Clone size is shown for a subset of rows, as once, few, many or a class of expanded clone.

V	J	D	size	CDR3	DNA
TRBV27	TRBJ2-1	TRBD1	medium-sized	CASRRQGDEQFF	TGTGCCAGCAGGCGACAGGGGGATGAGCAGTTCTTC
TRBV27	TRBJ1-1	.	.	CASGIQRSTEAFF	TGTGCAAGCGGTATCCAAAGAAGCACTGAAGCTTTCTTT
TRBV28	TRBJ2-1	TRBD1	.	CASSLMYESLGQGNEQFF	TGTGCCAGCAGTTTGATGTATGAATCCCTGGGACAGGGAAATGAGCAGTTCTTC
TRBV7-8	TRBJ1-3	.	medium-sized	CASSPYLGGRPRSGNTIYF	TGTGCCAGCAGCCCGTATTTAGGAGGGAGACCCCGCTCTGGAAACACCATATATTTT
TRBV19	TRBJ2-2	.	.	CASRKKQGRGELFF	TGTGCCAGTAGGAAGAAACAGGGGAGGGGGGAGCTGTTTTTT
TRBV2	TRBJ1-5	.	medium-sized	CASAAGANQPQHF	TGTGCCAGCGCCGCAGGGGCAAATCAGCCCCAGCATTTT
TRBV5-1	TRBJ2-1	.	many	CASSSGGGEQFF	TGCGCCAGCAGCTCCGGGGGAGGTGAGCAGTTCTTC
TRBV29-1	TRBJ1-1	.	.	CRGAWTGNTEAFF	TGCAGAGGGGCCTGGACGGGGAACACCGAAGCTTTCTTT
TRBV9	TRBJ2-2	.	many	CASSATGTANTGELFF	TGTGCCAGCAGCGCTACCGGGACGGCGAACACCGGGGAGCTGTTTTTT
TRBV2	TRBJ2-1	TRBD2	many	CASSKAGGPKEQFF	TGTGCCAGCAGTAAAGCGGGAGGGCCTAAGGAGCAGTTCTTC
TRBV29-1	TRBJ2-1	TRBD1	many	CSVDVGQGYNEQFF	TGCAGCGTTGACGTGGGACAGGGATACAATGAGCAGTTCTTC
TRBV28	TRBJ1-2	.	.	CDSSLGDREDTF	TGTGACAGCAGTTTAGGTGACCGGGAAGACACCTTC
TRBV6-1	TRBJ2-1	TRBD2	.	CASSFHERGGLENEQFF	TGTGCCAGCAGCTTCCACGAGCGAGGGGGACTAGAGAATGAGCAGTTCTTC
TRBV27	TRBJ2-7	.	medium-sized	CASSSVYEQYF	TGTGCCAGCAGTTCTGTGTACGAGCAGTACTTC
TRBV20-1	TRBJ2-1	TRBD2	.	CSAKQSAGGWYDEQSF	TGCAGTGCTAAACAGTCGGCGGGAGGTTGGTACGATGAGCAGTCCTTC
TRBV9	TRBJ2-6	.	many	CASSPSGFTGANVLTF	TGTGCCAGCAGCCCATCAGGGTTTACTGGGGCCAACGTCCTGACTTTC